Shown below are 22 T cell receptor beta chains from a single sample sequenced in a study of blood T cell repertoires in COVID-19. The repertoire was sequenced with immunoSEQ multiplex PCR; TCRdb's copy has only in-frame clones and lacks some. The table records hundreds of thousands of clones, over 75% of them present only once. Sample: PBMCs or T cells enriched from blood (not recorded which). The receptors come from a woman in her forties who had recovered from COVID-19.

The table lists this clone with a count of one. The gene calls are TRBV23-1 and TRBJ1-2, with TRBD1 as a possible D gene (5 bases). TRBV23-1 is flagged as an ORF with uncertain function. The CDR3 runs to 16 residues. V was pared by 0 bases and J by 3 bases, with 14 bases between. The CDR3 protein is CASSQSNRRAHYGYTF. The CDR3 coding sequence is TGCGCCAGCAGTCAATCGAATCGCAGGGCCCACTATGGCTACACCTTC.

The rearrangement links TRBV11-3 to TRBJ2-7; D unclear. This CDR3 spans 13 amino acids. Germline-derived CDR1 and CDR2 are SGHNT and YENEEA. V dropped 5 bases and J dropped 4 bases, with 12 bases sitting between them. CDR3 protein: CASSPTAKYEQYF. The DNA for the CDR3 is TGTGCCAGCAGCCCCACTGCTAAGTACGAGCAGTACTTC.

This chain uses TRBV6-5 with TRBJ1-4; D ambiguous. This CDR3 comprises 14 residues. V lost 10 bases, J lost 0 bases, and 12 bases lay in between. CDR1 is MNHEY, CDR2 SVGAGI, per germline. This chain's CDR3 is CAIKPGTTNEKLFF. In DNA, the CDR3 is TGTGCCATCAAACCAGGTACAACTAATGAAAAACTGTTTTTT.

V and J are TRBV29-1 and TRBJ2-1, with 9 positions matching TRBD2. Germline V gene data show CDR1 as SQVTM and CDR2 as ANQGSEA. Trimming cost V 5 bases and J 6 bases; bases outside gene matches: 11. This CDR3 contains 15 residues. This chain's CDR3 is CSVYDTSSGVNEQFF. The CDR3 bases are TGCAGCGTTTATGATACATCTAGCGGGGTCAATGAGCAGTTCTTC.

J is TRBJ2-7 and V is TRBV5-6; D perhaps matches TRBD1 (6 bases). The CDR3 totals 11 residues. The germline V gene has CDR1 SGHDT and CDR2 YYEEEE. V lost 1 base and J 8 bases, leaving 7 bases between the germline ends. For the CDR3, the DNA is TGTGCCAGCAGCTTGACAGGGCAGCAGTACTTC. Amino acid sequence: CASSLTGQQYF.

The chain carries TRBV11-2 and TRBJ2-1; a weak D match, TRBD1 (6 bases). Germline V gene lookup returns CDR1 SGHAT and CDR2 FQNNGV. Between the trimmed V and J ends, which lost 0 bases and 0 bases, there was a span of 9 bases. The CDR3 runs 16 residues. The CDR3 DNA is TGTGCCAGCAGCTTAGAGGCGGACAGCTCCTACAATGAGCAGTTCTTC. It yields the protein CASSLEADSSYNEQFF.

The V and J genes are TRBV5-4 and TRBJ2-1; tentative D call: TRBD1 (6 bases). The germline CDR1 and CDR2 sequences are SGHNT and YYREEE (reference sequence). The CDR3 runs to 15 residues. V was pared by 4 bases and J by 0 bases, with 11 bases between. CDR3 sequence: CASSQGTPSYNEQFF. Written as DNA, the CDR3 is TGTGCCAGCAGCCAAGGGACACCCTCCTACAATGAGCAGTTCTTC.

The CDR3 reads CASSYKTGANTEAFF. In nucleotides, the CDR3 is TGTGCCAGCAGTTACAAAACCGGAGCGAACACTGAAGCTTTCTTT. This sequence joins TRBV6-2 or TRBV6-3 and TRBJ1-1; no reliable D call. Trimming cost V 2 bases and J 1 base, with 11 bases left between them. Germline loops: CDR1 MNHEY, CDR2 SVGEGT. The CDR3 has 15 residues.

V is TRBV6-5 and J is TRBJ2-7, with 7 bases that match TRBD2. Germline assignment: CDR1 MNHEY and CDR2 SVGAGI. The length of the CDR3 is 15 residues. V trimming: 0 bases; J trimming: 4 bases; junction bases outside the gene matches: 6. CDR3 residues: CASSYSAGAIYEQYF. DNA for the CDR3: TGTGCCAGCAGTTACTCTGCGGGAGCGATATACGAGCAGTACTTC.

This chain joins TRBV4-1 and TRBJ2-1; TRBD2 agrees at 8 bases. CDR3 length: 15 residues. Germline values: CDR1 MGHRA, CDR2 YSYEKL. Trimming at V came to 4 bases and at J to 10 bases, leaving 12 bases not matched to a gene. CDR3 nucleotides: TGCGCCAGCAGCCCCCGGGGACTAGAAGTAGGCGAGCAGTTCTTC. Its translation: CASSPRGLEVGEQFF.

This clone occurred once. The V gene is TRBV7-8, the J gene TRBJ1-1; tentatively, D is TRBD1 (6 bases). The ends were cut back, 5 bases at V and 0 bases at J, with 10 bases in the middle. The CDR3 has 14 amino acids. Germline-derived CDR1 and CDR2 are SGHVS and FQNEAQ. The CDR3: CASSTRTVNTEAFF. For the CDR3, the DNA is TGTGCCAGCAGCACCCGGACAGTGAACACTGAAGCTTTCTTT.

The chain is built from TRBV7-3 and TRBJ2-3; TRBD1 agrees at 8 bases. J gave up 5 bases and V 5 bases, and 6 bases lay outside the gene matches. Per germline, CDR1 SGHTA and CDR2 FQGTGA. This CDR3 contains 14 residues. In DNA, the CDR3 is TGTGCCAGCAGCCAAGACAGGGGAAGAGATACGCAGTATTTT. It specifies CASSQDRGRDTQYF.

The chain carries TRBV28 and TRBJ1-2; TRBD1 matches at 9 bases. With V trimmed by 6 bases and J by 7 bases, 12 bases remained unmatched. CDR1 is MDHEN and CDR2 is SYDVKM in the germline V gene. The CDR3 is 15 amino acids. Here the CDR3 DNA reads TGTGCCAGCAGCTTGGGCCCGGGACAGGGAGGTGGCTACACCTTC. As protein: CASSLGPGQGGGYTF.

This chain links TRBV13 with TRBJ2-1; 8 bases fit TRBD1. The CDR3 has 16 amino acids. The germline V gene has CDR1 PRHDT and CDR2 FYEKMQ (reference sequence). With 4 bases clipped from V and 5 bases from J, the junction kept 10 bases outside the gene matches. CDR3 coding DNA: TGTGCCAGCAGCTGGACAGGGCAATCGAAGGACAATGAGCAGTTCTTC. Its translation is CASSWTGQSKDNEQFF.

The V call is TRBV27, the J call TRBJ2-7, with D hard to call. Germline V gene data show CDR1 as MNHEY and CDR2 as SMNVEV (reference sequence). V dropped 4 bases and J dropped 7 bases, with 11 bases sitting between them. This CDR3 region has 12 residues. CDR3 in amino acids: CASSYLGGEQYF. CDR3 coding DNA: TGTGCCAGCAGTTATCTAGGTGGAGAGCAGTACTTC.

The chain employs TRBV28 and TRBJ1-4; D possibly corresponds to TRBD1 (6 bases). The CDR3 length is 12 residues. The germline CDR1 and CDR2 sequences are MDHEN and SYDVKM. V lost 5 bases, J lost 8 bases, and 9 bases lay in between. CDR3 sequence: CASSVDREKLFF. CDR3 nucleotides: TGTGCCAGCAGTGTTGACAGGGAAAAACTGTTTTTT.

For the CDR3, the DNA is TGTGCCACCAGTGACTCGAGCGGGGGGGCAGTGAATGAGCAGTTCTTC. As protein: CATSDSSGGAVNEQFF. This rearrangement joins TRBV24-1 to TRBJ2-1, with 10 bases that match TRBD2. Germline-derived CDR1 and CDR2 are KGHDR and SFDVKD. V shed 4 bases, J shed 7 bases, and the junction held 9 bases outside the gene matches. This CDR3 has 16 residues.

Note on this clone: Other DNA sequences in this specimen translate into the identical CDR3. The J gene is TRBJ2-1, the V gene TRBV5-1; 7 bases match TRBD1. V shed 4 bases and J 4 bases; nucleotides not matched to a gene: 2. The CDR3 length is 13 residues. Germline V gene sequence: CDR1 SGHRS, CDR2 YFSETQ. CDR3 DNA sequence: TGCGCCAGCAGCCCGGGACAGTACAATGAGCAGTTCTTC. It encodes CASSPGQYNEQFF.

The genes are TRBV3-1 (or the pseudogene TRBV3-2) and TRBJ1-1, with 7 bases fitting TRBD1. CDR1 is LGHDT and CDR2 is YNNKEL in the germline V gene (reference sequence). V trimming: 3 bases; J trimming: 1 base; junction bases outside the gene matches: 5. This CDR3 comprises 15 residues. The CDR3 sequence: CASSQTGQSNTEAFF. The CDR3 DNA is TGTGCCAGCAGCCAGACGGGACAGTCGAACACTGAAGCTTTCTTT.

The chain is built from TRBV2 and TRBJ2-1; D is ambiguous. Deletions cut 4 bases from V and 8 bases from J, with 9 bases between. This CDR3 has 12 amino acids. CDR1 is SNHLY and CDR2 is FYNNEI in the germline V gene. CDR3 region: CASSVLADEQFF. DNA of the CDR3: TGTGCCAGCAGTGTCTTAGCCGATGAGCAGTTCTTC.

This clone was seen only a few times. The J gene is TRBJ2-1, the V gene TRBV7-9, with a weak D call TRBD2 (5 bases). The CDR3 consists of 14 residues. CDR1 SEHNR and CDR2 FQNEAQ come from the germline V gene (reference sequence). V was clipped by 0 bases and J by 3 bases, with 6 bases between them. CDR3 region: CASSLAGVYNEQFF. Written as DNA, the CDR3 is TGTGCCAGCAGCTTAGCGGGAGTCTACAATGAGCAGTTCTTC.

This chain links TRBV30 with TRBJ2-7; 7 bases align to TRBD2. CDR3 length equals 13 residues. Germline trimming cut 1 base from V and 2 bases from J; bases unmatched to any gene: 2. Germline V gene data show CDR1 as GTSNPN and CDR2 as SVGIG (reference sequence). This chain's CDR3 is CAWSGGSAYEQYF. The CDR3 DNA is TGTGCCTGGAGTGGCGGGAGCGCCTACGAGCAGTACTTC.